This T cell receptor beta chain was documented in a study of regulatory T cells in long-lasting Graves disease. Ten or more counts support this clonotype. CDR3 regions were amplified by Arm-PCR using iRepertoire HTBI primers to build TCR beta libraries. Using its own MiXCR run on the multiplex PCR reads, TCRdb lists one record per CDR3 protein. The sample includes some 200,000 distinct CDR3 sequences, approximately 18% of them seen just once. The sample's time point: newly diagnosed GD, antithyroid drugs for less than 3 months. Construction of the TCR library relied on RNA isolated from PBMCs. Into tubes containing EDTA, 8 to 9 milliliters of peripheral blood were drawn. This same sample was also part of a study on T cells in Graves' hyperthyroidism and ophthalmopathy.

Sample: peripheral blood mononuclear cells (PBMCs), taken at new diagnosis, from a patient treated with antithyroid drugs. This clonotype was obtained from a woman in her 30s with Graves disease.

CDR3: CASSRIATVGAFF. Written as DNA, the CDR3 is TGTGCCAGCAGTAGGATAGCTACCGTGGGAGCTTTCTTT. The chain combines TRBV6-2 or TRBV6-3 with TRBJ1-1; D uncertain. Germline CDR1 reads MNHEY; CDR2 reads SVGEGT. CDR3 length equals 13 residues. The ends were cut back, 5 bases at V and 10 bases at J, with 17 bases in the middle.